The clone carrying this TCR beta chain occurred a few times. The antigen is unknown. The data were obtained in a study of beta chain features in type 1 diabetes. Study outcomes and limitations: Patients with type 1 diabetes carried fewer insertions and had more deletions at their VDJ junctions.

All sorted populations exceeded 95% purity. Expressed TCRB transcripts were sequenced, since all the RNA that had been isolated was reverse transcribed. Method: immunoSEQ multiplex PCR; TCRdb's copy keeps in-frame clones and lacks some. The profile shows hundreds of thousands of clones, 12% to 15% of them singletons. The length of the CDR3 is 15 residues. Trimming shortened V by 5 bases and J by 0 bases, and 8 bases separated the two germline ends. Germline V lookup: CDR1 MNHNS, CDR2 SASEGT. The sample comprised central memory CD4+ T cells from blood. This TCR was sampled from a man between 25 and 39 years old in good health. V is TRBV6-1 and J is TRBJ1-6; D not certain. This CDR3 is CASSSWSSYNSPLHF. CDR3 nucleotide sequence: TGTGCCAGCAGTTCCTGGAGCTCCTATAATTCACCCCTCCACTTT.